The sequence of this T cell receptor beta chain was determined in a study of Graves' ophthalmopathy and Graves' hyperthyroidism. Overall study: The collection of peripheral blood took place at initial diagnosis, before any treatment.

Transcripts of RNA were the source for amplifying TCR beta CDR3 regions. Second-round multiplex PCR followed a first-round RT-PCR using HTBI primers. TCRdb fed the multiplex PCR reads into MiXCR, producing one record per CDR3 protein. The sample yields 650,000 to 800,000 distinct CDR3 sequences, over 40% seen once. Germline lookup yields CDR1 SGHVS and CDR2 FQNEAQ. Trimming cost V 9 bases and J 5 bases, with 23 bases left between them. The CDR3 totals 15 residues. As the starting material, 10 ml of fresh peripheral blood yielded the PBMCs. This clonotype was seen once. A much larger clone is a single base away; this may be a read error.

The receptor was derived from an adult man with Graves' ophthalmopathy. The sequencing sample was made of peripheral blood. The chain recombines TRBV7-8 with TRBJ2-7; D is possibly TRBD1 or TRBD2 (5 bases each). CDR3 bases: TGTGCCAGTCTGGCAGGCCGGGACCGTGGGGACGAGCAGTACTTC. Translating gives CASLAGRDRGDEQYF.